The 15 T cell receptor beta chains presented below share a single source sample, sequenced in a study of blood T cell repertoires in COVID-19. Profiled with immunoSEQ multiplex PCR; TCRdb holds only in-frame clones, not every one. The sample consists of 350,000 or so clones, roughly 88% of them appearing once. The sequenced sample was peripheral blood. The receptors were gathered from a woman in her 30s with COVID-19, enrolled during active disease.

The chain employs TRBV24-1 and TRBJ2-3; 8 nucleotides line up with TRBD1. The CDR3 is 14 residues long. Looked up from germline, CDR1 is KGHDR and CDR2 is SFDVKD. V lost 7 bases to trimming and J lost 3 bases; unmatched junction nucleotides: 5. CDR3 sequence reads: CATRETGGTDTQYF. CDR3 sequence (DNA): TGTGCCACCAGGGAAACAGGGGGTACAGATACGCAGTATTTT.

The chain combines TRBV11-2 with TRBJ2-3, with 11 bases lining up with TRBD2. The CDR3 contains 18 residues. J was trimmed by 2 bases and V by 3 bases; bases with no gene match: 10. In germline, CDR1 is SGHAT, CDR2 FQNNGV. In nucleotides, the CDR3 is TGTGCCAGCAGCTTGAGCCTAGCGGGGGGTCATCCCACAGATACGCAGTATTTT. It yields the protein CASSLSLAGGHPTDTQYF.

The chain couples TRBV29-1 to TRBJ1-1; possibly TRBD1 for D (5 bases). Germline CDR1 SQVTM, CDR2 ANQGSEA. V was clipped by 6 bases and J by 2 bases, with 13 bases between them. The CDR3 has 13 residues. CDR3 nucleotides: TGCAGCGTGCCCGGGGGGACCAACACTGAAGCTTTCTTT. Protein product: CSVPGGTNTEAFF.

The CDR3 reads CASSIGSGTGELKQYF. Written as DNA, the CDR3 is TGTGCCAGTAGTATAGGTTCCGGGACAGGGGAACTCAAGCAGTACTTC. V is TRBV19 and J is TRBJ2-7; 10 bases are shared with TRBD1. The CDR3 is 16 amino acids. Unmatched junction bases numbered 11, after V lost 1 base and J lost 8 bases. Germline lookup yields CDR1 LNHDA and CDR2 SQIVND (reference sequence).

This chain connects TRBV14 to TRBJ2-6; the D is unclear. The CDR3 runs 15 residues. The germline V and J ends were trimmed by 4 bases and 4 bases, with 11 bases remaining between them. CDR1 is SGHDN, CDR2 FVKESK, per germline. Here the CDR3 reads CASSPYTSGANVLTF. CDR3 bases: TGTGCCAGCAGCCCTTACACCTCCGGGGCCAACGTCCTGACTTTC. The whole variable domain, filled in from reference TRBV14 and TRBJ2-6, reads EAGVTQFPSHSVIEKGQTVTLRCDPISGHDNLYWYRRVMGKEIKFLLHFVKESKQDESGMPNNRFLAERTGGTYSTLKVQPAELEDSGVYFCASSPYTSGANVLTFGAGSRLTVL.

The chain recombines TRBV6-4 with TRBJ2-3; possibly TRBD2 for D (6 bases). Germline CDR1 is MRHNA and CDR2 is SNTAGT. This CDR3 has 14 residues. Trimming shortened V by 9 bases and J by 2 bases, and 15 bases separated the two germline ends. The CDR3 DNA reads as TGTGCCAGTGGGGTCGGGGGATTCACAGATACGCAGTATTTT. Translating it yields CASGVGGFTDTQYF.

This clone was picked up one time. This rearrangement joins TRBV5-6 to TRBJ1-1, with a possible D match to TRBD1 (5 bases). V was shortened by 2 bases and J by 0 bases, with 11 bases between the two germline ends. Germline values: CDR1 SGHDT, CDR2 YYEEEE. This CDR3 is 15 amino acids long. In nucleotides, the CDR3 is TGTGCCAGCAGCTTTCAGGGTTCGCTGAACACTGAAGCTTTCTTT. This translates into CASSFQGSLNTEAFF.

The gene calls are TRBV19 and TRBJ2-1; the match to TRBD1 covers 7 bases. Trimming at V came to 5 bases and at J to 5 bases, leaving 3 bases not matched to a gene. Germline CDR1 reads LNHDA; CDR2 reads SQIVND (reference sequence). This CDR3 contains 13 residues. The CDR3 sequence: CASSDDRDNEQFF. For the CDR3, the DNA is TGTGCCAGTAGTGATGACAGGGACAATGAGCAGTTCTTC. The full variable domain, completed using reference TRBV19 and TRBJ2-1, is DGGITQSPKYLFRKEGQNVTLSCEQNLNHDAMYWYRQDPGQGLRLIYYSQIVNDFQKGDIAEGYSVSREKKESFPLTVTSAQKNPTAFYLCASSDDRDNEQFFGPGTRLTVL.

This chain connects TRBV7-9 to TRBJ2-7; D perhaps matches TRBD1 (5 bases). The CDR3 contains 13 residues. Looked up from germline, CDR1 is SEHNR and CDR2 is FQNEAQ (reference sequence). Trimming cost V 4 bases and J 5 bases, with 12 bases left between them. CDR3 DNA sequence: TGTGCCAGCAGCTCCAAAGGGGAAAACGAGCAGTACTTC. Translated: CASSSKGENEQYF.

The chain recombines TRBV6-1 with TRBJ2-6, with D perhaps TRBD2 (6 bases). This CDR3 spans 16 amino acids. Trimming took off 2 bases at V and 2 bases at J, with 10 bases between the two ends. Germline values: CDR1 MNHNS, CDR2 SASEGT. Here the CDR3 reads CASSERGETGANVLTF. The CDR3, as DNA: TGTGCCAGCAGTGAACGCGGGGAGACTGGGGCCAACGTCCTGACTTTC.

This chain joins TRBV5-8 and TRBJ1-2; D is unresolved. Trimming removed 5 bases at V and 6 bases at J, with 17 bases between. This CDR3 region has 14 residues. Germline V CDR1 and CDR2: SGHTS, YDEGEE. The CDR3 here is CASRNEGYTDGYTF. The CDR3 DNA is TGTGCCAGCAGGAACGAGGGCTACACGGATGGCTACACCTTC.

The chain is built from TRBV6-2 or TRBV6-3 and TRBJ1-1; 7 nucleotides match TRBD1. Germline CDR1 reads MNHEY; CDR2 reads SVGEGT. V lost 5 bases, J lost 0 bases, and 6 bases stayed unmatched. CDR3 length: 15 residues. The CDR3 loop reads CASSRGTEMNTEAFF. The DNA for the CDR3 is TGTGCCAGCAGTCGCGGGACAGAGATGAACACTGAAGCTTTCTTT.

The chain combines TRBV24-1 with TRBJ2-7; 8 bases map to TRBD2. The CDR3 spans 13 residues. From germline, CDR1 is KGHDR and CDR2 SFDVKD. Unmatched junction bases numbered 5, after V lost 1 base and J lost 10 bases. CDR3 bases: TGTGCCACCAGTGATTTCTCGGGGGGGGGACAGTACTTC. Amino acids: CATSDFSGGGQYF.

The chain recombines TRBV5-1 with TRBJ2-5, with 9 bases aligning to TRBD2. Germline V gene sequence: CDR1 SGHRS, CDR2 YFSETQ. Trimming cost V 0 bases and J 2 bases; bases outside gene matches: 5. The CDR3 runs 16 residues. CDR3 in amino acids: CASSLESSGEQETQYF. DNA of the CDR3: TGCGCCAGCAGCTTGGAGTCTAGCGGGGAACAAGAGACCCAGTACTTC.

The rearrangement joins TRBV9 to TRBJ1-6; 7 positions match TRBD1. CDR1 SGDLS and CDR2 YYNGEE come from the germline V gene. CDR3 length: 14 amino acids. V dropped 2 bases and J dropped 8; count of bases not matched to a gene: 4. The CDR3 is CASSVTGNHSPLHF. CDR3 in DNA: TGTGCCAGCAGCGTGACAGGGAACCATTCACCCCTCCACTTT.